This T cell receptor (beta chain) is from a study of CD8 T cells in Susac syndrome. RNA was extracted with the RNeasy kit, and a quantity of roughly 0.5 to 1 ug was reverse transcribed using random hexamers. Amplification of TCR beta CDR3 by immunoSEQ multiplex PCR spanned 54 Vbeta and 13 Jbeta. TCRdb called the immunoSEQ multiplex PCR reads again in MiXCR, with one record for every CDR3 protein. The sample has 100,000 to 150,000 distinct CDR3 sequences, more than 90% seen once. Per germline, CDR1 MNHNS and CDR2 SASEGT. V gave up 6 bases and J gave up 4 bases, with 10 bases separating them. This CDR3 comprises 12 residues. High-throughput TCR beta sequencing covered peripheral CD8+ and CD4+ T cells. The healthy controls were matched to patients by age and sex. CD8+ and CD4+ T cells were negatively isolated; TEMRA cells were FACS-enriched.

Sequenced: CD4+ T cells from PBMCs. The sequence was collected from a human donor in good health. This rearrangement joins TRBV6-1 to TRBJ2-7, with D possibly matching TRBD2 (6 bases). The DNA for the CDR3 is TGTGCCAGCAGGGGACTGACATACGAGCAGTACTTC. Protein product: CASRGLTYEQYF.